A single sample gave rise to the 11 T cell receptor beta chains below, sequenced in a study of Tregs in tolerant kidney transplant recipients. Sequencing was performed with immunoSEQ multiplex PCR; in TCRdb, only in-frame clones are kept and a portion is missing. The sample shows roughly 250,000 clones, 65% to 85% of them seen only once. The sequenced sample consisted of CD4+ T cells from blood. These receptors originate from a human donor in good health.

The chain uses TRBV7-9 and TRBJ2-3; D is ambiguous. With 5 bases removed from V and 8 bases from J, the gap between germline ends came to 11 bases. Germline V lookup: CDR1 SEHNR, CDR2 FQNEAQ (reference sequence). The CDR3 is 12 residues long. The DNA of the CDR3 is TGTGCCAGCAGCCTCTCAGTGGGTACGCAGTATTTT. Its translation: CASSLSVGTQYF.

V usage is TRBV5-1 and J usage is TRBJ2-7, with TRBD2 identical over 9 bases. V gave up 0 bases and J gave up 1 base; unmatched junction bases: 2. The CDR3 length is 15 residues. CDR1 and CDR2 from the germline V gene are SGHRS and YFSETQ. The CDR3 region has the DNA TGCGCCAGCAGCTTGGGGACTAGCGTTTCCTACGAGCAGTACTTC. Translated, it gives CASSLGTSVSYEQYF. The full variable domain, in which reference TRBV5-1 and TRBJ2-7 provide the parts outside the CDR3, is KAGVTQTPRYLIKTRGQQVTLSCSPISGHRSVSWYQQTPGQGLQFLFEYFSETQRNKGNFPGRFSGRQFSNSRSEMNVSTLELGDSALYLCASSLGTSVSYEQYFGPGTRLTVT.

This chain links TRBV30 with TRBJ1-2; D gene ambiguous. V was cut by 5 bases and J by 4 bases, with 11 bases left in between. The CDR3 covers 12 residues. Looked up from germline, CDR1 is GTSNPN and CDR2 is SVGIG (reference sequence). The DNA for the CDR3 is TGTGCCTGGGACAAGACGGCCTATGGCTACACCTTC. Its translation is CAWDKTAYGYTF.

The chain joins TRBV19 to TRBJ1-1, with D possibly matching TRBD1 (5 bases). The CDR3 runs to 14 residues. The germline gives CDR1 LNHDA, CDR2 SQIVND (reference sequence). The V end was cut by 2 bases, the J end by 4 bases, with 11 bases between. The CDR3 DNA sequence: TGTGCCAGTAGTATATCCCACCAGGGCACTGAAGCTTTCTTT. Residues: CASSISHQGTEAFF.

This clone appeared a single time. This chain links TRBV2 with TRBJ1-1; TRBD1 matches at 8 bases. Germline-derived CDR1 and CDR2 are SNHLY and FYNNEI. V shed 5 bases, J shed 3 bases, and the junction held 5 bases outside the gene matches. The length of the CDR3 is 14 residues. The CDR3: CASSYRGADTEAFF. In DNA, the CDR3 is TGTGCCAGCAGTTACAGGGGGGCGGACACTGAAGCTTTCTTT. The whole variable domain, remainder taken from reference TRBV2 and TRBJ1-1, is EPEVTQTPSHQVTQMGQEVILRCVPISNHLYFYWYRQILGQKVEFLVSFYNNEISEKSEIFDDQFSVERPDGSNFTLKIRSTKLEDSAMYFCASSYRGADTEAFFGQGTRLTVV.

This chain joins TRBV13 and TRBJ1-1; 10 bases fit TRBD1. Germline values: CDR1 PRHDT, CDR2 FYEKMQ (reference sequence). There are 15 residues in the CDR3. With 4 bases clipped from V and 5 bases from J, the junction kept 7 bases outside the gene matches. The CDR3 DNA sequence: TGTGCCAGCAGCTACCGGGACAGGGGCATAACTGAAGCTTTCTTT. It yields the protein CASSYRDRGITEAFF.

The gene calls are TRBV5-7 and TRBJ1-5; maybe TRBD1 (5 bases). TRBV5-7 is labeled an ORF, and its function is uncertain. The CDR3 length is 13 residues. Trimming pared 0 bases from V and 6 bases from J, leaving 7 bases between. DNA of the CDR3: TGTGCCAGCAGCTTGGCAGGGCCTCAGCCCCAGCATTTT. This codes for CASSLAGPQPQHF.

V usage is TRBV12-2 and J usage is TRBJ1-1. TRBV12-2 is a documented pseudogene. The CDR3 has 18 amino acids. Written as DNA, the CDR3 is TGTGCAAGTCCTAGCTCTCGGACATTCCTTCCTTTGAACACTGAAGCTTTCTTT. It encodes CASPSSRTFLPLNTEAFF.

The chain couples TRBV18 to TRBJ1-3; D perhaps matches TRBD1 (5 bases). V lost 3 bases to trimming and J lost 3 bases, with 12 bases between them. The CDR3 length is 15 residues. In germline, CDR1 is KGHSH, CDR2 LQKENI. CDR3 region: CASSPSGTGGNTIYF. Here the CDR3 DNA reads TGTGCCAGCTCACCCTCCGGGACCGGTGGAAACACCATATATTTT.

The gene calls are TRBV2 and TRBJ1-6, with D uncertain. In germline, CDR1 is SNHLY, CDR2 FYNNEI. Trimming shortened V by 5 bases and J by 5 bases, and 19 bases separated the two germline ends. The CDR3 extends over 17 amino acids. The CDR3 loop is CASSKEGWLNNNSPLHF. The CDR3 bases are TGTGCCAGCAGTAAGGAGGGTTGGTTAAACAATAATTCACCCCTCCACTTT. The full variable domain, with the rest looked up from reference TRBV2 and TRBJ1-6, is EPEVTQTPSHQVTQMGQEVILRCVPISNHLYFYWYRQILGQKVEFLVSFYNNEISEKSEIFDDQFSVERPDGSNFTLKIRSTKLEDSAMYFCASSKEGWLNNNSPLHFGNGTRLTVT.

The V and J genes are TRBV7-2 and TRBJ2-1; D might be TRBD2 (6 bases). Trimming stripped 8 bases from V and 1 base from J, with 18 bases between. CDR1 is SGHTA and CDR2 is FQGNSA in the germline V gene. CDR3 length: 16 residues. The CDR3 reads CASLATRTLSYNEQFF. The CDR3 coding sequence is TGTGCCAGCCTAGCGACCCGTACCTTATCCTACAATGAGCAGTTCTTC.